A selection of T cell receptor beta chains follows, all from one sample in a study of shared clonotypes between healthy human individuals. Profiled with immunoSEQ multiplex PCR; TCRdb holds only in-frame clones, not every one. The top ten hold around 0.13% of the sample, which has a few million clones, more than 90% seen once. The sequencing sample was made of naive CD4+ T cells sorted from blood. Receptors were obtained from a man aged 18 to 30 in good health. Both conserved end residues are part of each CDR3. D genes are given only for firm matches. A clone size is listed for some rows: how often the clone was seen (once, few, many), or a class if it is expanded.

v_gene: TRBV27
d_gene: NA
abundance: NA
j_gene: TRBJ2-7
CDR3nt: TGTGCCAGCAGTGTGGCGGGTCCCTACGAGCAGTACTTC
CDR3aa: CASSVAGPYEQYF

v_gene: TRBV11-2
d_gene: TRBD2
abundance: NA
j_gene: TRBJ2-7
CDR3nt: TGTGCCAGCAGCTTTACCCGTAGCGGGAGCTACGAGCAGTACTTC
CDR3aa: CASSFTRSGSYEQYF

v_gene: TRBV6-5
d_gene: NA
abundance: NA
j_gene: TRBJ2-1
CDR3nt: TGTGCCACCCATAGGTTAAGTCATGAGCAGTTCTTC
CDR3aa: CATHRLSHEQFF

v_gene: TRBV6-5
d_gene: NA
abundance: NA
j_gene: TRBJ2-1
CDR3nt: TGTGCCAGCAGTCAGGGGATTGAGCAGTTCTTC
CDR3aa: CASSQGIEQFF

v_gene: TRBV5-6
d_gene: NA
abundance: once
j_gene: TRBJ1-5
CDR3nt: TGTGCCAGCAGCCCGGGACCGCCTTTGAGCAATCAGCCCCAGCATTTT
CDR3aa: CASSPGPPLSNQPQHF

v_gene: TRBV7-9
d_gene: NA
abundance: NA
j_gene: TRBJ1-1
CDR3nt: TGTGCCAGCAGCCCTAGAGCTTTCTTT
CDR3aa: CASSPRAFF

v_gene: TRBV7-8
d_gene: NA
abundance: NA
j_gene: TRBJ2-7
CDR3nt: TGTGCCAGCAGCTTAGATTTCGGCAGGGAGATTAACGAGCAGTACTTC
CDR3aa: CASSLDFGREINEQYF

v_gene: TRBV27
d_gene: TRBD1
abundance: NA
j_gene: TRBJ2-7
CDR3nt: TGTGCCAGCCGACGACAGGGGGCGGGCGAGCAGTACTTC
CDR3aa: CASRRQGAGEQYF

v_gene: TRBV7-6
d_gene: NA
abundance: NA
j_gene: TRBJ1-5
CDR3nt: TGTGCCAGCAGCCCGGACCCCACCGGTCAGCCCCAGCATTTT
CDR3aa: CASSPDPTGQPQHF

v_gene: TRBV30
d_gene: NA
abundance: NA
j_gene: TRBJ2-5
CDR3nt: TGTGCCTGGACAGGGCAGGAGACCCAGTACTTC
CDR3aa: CAWTGQETQYF

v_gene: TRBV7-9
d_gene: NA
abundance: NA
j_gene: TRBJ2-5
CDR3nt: TGTGCCAGCAGCTCCTTGAGGGCGTCCCAAGAGACCCAGTACTTC
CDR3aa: CASSSLRASQETQYF

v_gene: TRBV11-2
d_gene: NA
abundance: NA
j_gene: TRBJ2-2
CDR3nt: TGTGCCAGCAGCTTAGTTACGGCCGGGGAGCTGTTTTTT
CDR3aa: CASSLVTAGELFF

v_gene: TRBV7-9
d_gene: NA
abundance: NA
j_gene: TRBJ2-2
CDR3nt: TGTGCCAGCAGCTTTCTGGGGGAGCTGTTTTTT
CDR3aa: CASSFLGELFF

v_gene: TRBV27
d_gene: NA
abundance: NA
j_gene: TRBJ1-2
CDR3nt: TGTGCCAGCAGTTTATCGACCGCCACAGGAGTAACCCCCTATGGCTACACCTTC
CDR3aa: CASSLSTATGVTPYGYTF

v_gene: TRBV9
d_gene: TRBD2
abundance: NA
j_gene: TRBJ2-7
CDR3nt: TGTGCCAGCAGCGTAGGACTAGCGGGGACCTACGAGCAGTACTTC
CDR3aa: CASSVGLAGTYEQYF

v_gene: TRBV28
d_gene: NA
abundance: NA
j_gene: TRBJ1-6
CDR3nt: TGTGCCAGCACGGGGCCCGCGTATAATTCACCCCTCCACTTT
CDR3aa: CASTGPAYNSPLHF

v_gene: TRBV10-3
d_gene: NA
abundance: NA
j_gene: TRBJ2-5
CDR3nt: TGTGCCATCAGTGAGTCGACAGTAGAAGAGACCCAGTACTTC
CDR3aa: CAISESTVEETQYF

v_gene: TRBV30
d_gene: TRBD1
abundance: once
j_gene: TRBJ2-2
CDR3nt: TGTGCCTGGAGACAACAGGGGGCCGGGGAGCTGTTTTTT
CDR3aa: CAWRQQGAGELFF

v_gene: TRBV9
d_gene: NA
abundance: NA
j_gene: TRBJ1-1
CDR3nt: TGTGCCAGCAGCGTAGGATTTAGGAACACTGAAGCTTTCTTT
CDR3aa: CASSVGFRNTEAFF

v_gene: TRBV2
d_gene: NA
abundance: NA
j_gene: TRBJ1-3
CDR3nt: TGTGCCAGCCTTTTCACGGTGACTGGAAACACCATATATTTT
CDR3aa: CASLFTVTGNTIYF

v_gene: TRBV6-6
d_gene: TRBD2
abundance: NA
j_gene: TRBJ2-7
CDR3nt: TGTGCCAGCGAAGGACCGAGCGGGAGATACGAGCAGTACTTC
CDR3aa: CASEGPSGRYEQYF

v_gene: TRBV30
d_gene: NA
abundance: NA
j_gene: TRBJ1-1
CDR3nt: TGTGCCTGGAGTGACAGGAACACTGAAGCTTTCTTT
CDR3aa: CAWSDRNTEAFF

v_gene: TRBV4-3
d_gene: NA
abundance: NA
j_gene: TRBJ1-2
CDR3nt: TGCGCCAGCAGCTCCGGAGTTGGTTTCTTACGTGGCTACACCTTC
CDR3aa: CASSSGVGFLRGYTF

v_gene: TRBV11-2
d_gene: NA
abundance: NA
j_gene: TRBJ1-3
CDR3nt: TGTGCCAGCAGCTTCACCTCGGGTTACTACTCTGGAAACACCATATATTTT
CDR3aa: CASSFTSGYYSGNTIYF

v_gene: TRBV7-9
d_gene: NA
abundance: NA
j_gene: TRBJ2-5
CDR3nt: TGTGCCAGCAGCTTTTGGGCAACCCAAGAGACCCAGTACTTC
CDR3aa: CASSFWATQETQYF

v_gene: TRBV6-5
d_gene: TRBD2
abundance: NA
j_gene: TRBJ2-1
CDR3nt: TGTGCCAGCAGAGTACTAGCGGGAAGCTACAATGAGCAGTTCTTC
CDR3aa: CASRVLAGSYNEQFF

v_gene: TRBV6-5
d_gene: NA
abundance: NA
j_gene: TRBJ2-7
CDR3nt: TGTGCCAGCAGTTACACGTCGGGCCCCTACGAGCAGTACTTC
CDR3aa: CASSYTSGPYEQYF

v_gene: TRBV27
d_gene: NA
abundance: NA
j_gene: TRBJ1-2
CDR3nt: TGTGCCAGCAGTTTATCTGCAGTCTATGGCTACACCTTC
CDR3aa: CASSLSAVYGYTF

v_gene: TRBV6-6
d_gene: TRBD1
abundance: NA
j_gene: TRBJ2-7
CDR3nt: TGTGCCAGCCGGCGAGGACAGGACTACGAGCAGTACTTC
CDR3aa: CASRRGQDYEQYF

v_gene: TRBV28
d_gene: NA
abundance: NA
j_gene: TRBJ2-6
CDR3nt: TGTGCCAGCAGTTCTCGTACTCCTGGGGCCAACGTCCTGACTTTC
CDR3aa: CASSSRTPGANVLTF

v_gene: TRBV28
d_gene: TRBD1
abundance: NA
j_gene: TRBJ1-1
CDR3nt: TGTGCCAGCACAAACAGGGGTAGACCTAACACTGAAGCTTTCTTT
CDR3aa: CASTNRGRPNTEAFF

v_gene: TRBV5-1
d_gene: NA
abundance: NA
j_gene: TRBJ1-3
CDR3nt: TGCGCCAGCAGCGGTGACGCGGGCGCTGGAAACACCATATATTTT
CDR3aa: CASSGDAGAGNTIYF

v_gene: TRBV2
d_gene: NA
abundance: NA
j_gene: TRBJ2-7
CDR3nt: TGTGCCAGCAGTGAACTGCCAGGTCAATCCTACGAGCAGTACTTC
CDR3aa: CASSELPGQSYEQYF

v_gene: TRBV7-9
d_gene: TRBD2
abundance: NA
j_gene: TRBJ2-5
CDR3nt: TGTGCCAGCAGCTTATTACCGGGGGGGAGCGAGACCCAGTACTTC
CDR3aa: CASSLLPGGSETQYF

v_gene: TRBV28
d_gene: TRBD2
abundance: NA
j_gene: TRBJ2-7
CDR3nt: TGTGCCAGCAGTCCCGCCGGGGGGGCCTCCTACGAGCAGTACTTC
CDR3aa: CASSPAGGASYEQYF

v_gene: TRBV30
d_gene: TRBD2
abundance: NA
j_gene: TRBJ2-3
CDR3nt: TGTGCCTGGAGTCCGGGACTAGATGCAGATACGCAGTATTTT
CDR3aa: CAWSPGLDADTQYF

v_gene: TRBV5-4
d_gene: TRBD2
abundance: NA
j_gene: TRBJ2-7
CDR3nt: TGTGCCAGCAGCCCCGGAGGCGGGGGGCTCACTCTCCACGAGCAGTACTTC
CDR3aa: CASSPGGGGLTLHEQYF

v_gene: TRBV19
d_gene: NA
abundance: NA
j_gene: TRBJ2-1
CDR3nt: TGTGCCAGTAGTACTCACGACAGAGTAGGGCAGTTCTTC
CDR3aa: CASSTHDRVGQFF

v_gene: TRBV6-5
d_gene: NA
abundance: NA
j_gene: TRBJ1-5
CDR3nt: TGTGCCAGCAGTGTTACCGGAGTTGCTCAGCCCCAGCATTTT
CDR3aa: CASSVTGVAQPQHF

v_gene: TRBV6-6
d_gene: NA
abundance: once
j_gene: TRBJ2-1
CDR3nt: TGTGCCAGCACAAGTTACTCGTCCGGGGGGCCAAACGAGTTCTTC
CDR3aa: CASTSYSSGGPNEFF

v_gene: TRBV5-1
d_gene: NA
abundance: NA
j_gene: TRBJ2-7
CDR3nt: TGCGCCAGTTCTCATGGAGGGCAGGGGTCCTACGAGCAGTACTTC
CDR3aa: CASSHGGQGSYEQYF

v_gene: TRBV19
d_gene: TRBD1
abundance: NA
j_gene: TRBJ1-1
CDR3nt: TGTGCCAGTAGTAGCAATCCAGGGGGCGCAACTGAAGCTTTCTTT
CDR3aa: CASSSNPGGATEAFF

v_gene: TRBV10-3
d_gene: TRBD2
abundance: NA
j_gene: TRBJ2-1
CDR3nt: TGTGCCATCAGGACGACTAGCGGGAGCAACAATGAGCAGTTCTTC
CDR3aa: CAIRTTSGSNNEQFF

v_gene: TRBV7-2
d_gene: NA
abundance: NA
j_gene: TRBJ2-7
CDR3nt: TGTGCCAGCAGCTTAGAGTACGGGAGCTCCTACGAGCAGTACTTC
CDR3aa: CASSLEYGSSYEQYF

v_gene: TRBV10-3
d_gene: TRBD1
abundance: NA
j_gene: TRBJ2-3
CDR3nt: TGTGCCATCAATTCGGGACAGGGAAAGACAGATACGCAGTATTTT
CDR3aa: CAINSGQGKTDTQYF